This passage covers 25 T cell receptor beta chains from one sample sequenced in a study of blood T cell repertoires in COVID-19. Produced via immunoSEQ multiplex PCR; TCRdb's table is partial and in-frame only. The repertoire holds over 200,000 clones, with roughly 80% as singletons. Source material: peripheral blood. The receptors were sampled from a human donor in a cohort sampled during active COVID-19.

The chain employs TRBV5-1 and TRBJ1-4; D call uncertain. This CDR3 is built from 13 residues. In germline, CDR1 is SGHRS, CDR2 YFSETQ. Trimming pared 0 bases from V and 11 bases from J, leaving 11 bases between. CDR3 sequence reads: CASSLGPDSKLFF. The DNA of the CDR3 is TGCGCCAGCAGCTTGGGCCCCGACTCTAAACTGTTTTTT.

The chain employs TRBV5-1 and TRBJ2-6; possible D gene TRBD2, 5 bases. Trimming pared 5 bases from V and 0 bases from J, leaving 6 bases between. Germline V lookup: CDR1 SGHRS, CDR2 YFSETQ. The CDR3 is 14 amino acids. CDR3 bases: TGCGCCAGCAGGGGGAGCTCTGGGGCCAACGTCCTGACTTTC. This encodes CASRGSSGANVLTF.

The J gene is TRBJ2-7, the V gene TRBV19, with 7 bases that match TRBD1. CDR3 length: 15 residues. The V and J ends lost 5 bases and 6 bases, in that order; junction bases with no gene match: 13. The germline gives CDR1 LNHDA, CDR2 SQIVND (reference sequence). CDR3 residues: CASSALQGLSSEQYF. In nucleotides, the CDR3 is TGTGCCAGTAGTGCCCTACAGGGGCTCTCTTCCGAGCAGTACTTC.

A few counts support this clone. It is likely a read error, because the conserved phenylalanine at the end of the CDR3 is missing. The limits of the CDR3 on the DNA are not certain, so only TCRdb's listed CDR3 is given. This chain connects TRBV20-1 to TRBJ1-1; no DNA check was done on the table's D call, TRBD1. The CDR3 is 10 amino acids in total, end residues counted. CDR1 and CDR2 from the germline V gene are DFQATT and SNEGSKA (reference sequence). This chain's CDR3 is CSARDTPPGA.

The table lists this clone with a count of one. The gene calls are TRBV5-5 and TRBJ1-2; perhaps TRBD1 as D (6 bases). The V gene lost 4 bases and the J gene lost 5 bases, with 12 bases spanning the gap. CDR1 and CDR2 (germline): SGHKS, YYEKEE (reference sequence). The CDR3 consists of 13 residues. The CDR3 coding sequence is TGTGCCAGCAGCCTACAGGGACCATATGGCTACACCTTC. It specifies CASSLQGPYGYTF.

This clone was detected a few times. The CDR3 is CASRLGQGRQPQHF. The CDR3, as DNA: TGTGCCAGCAGACTTGGACAGGGAAGACAGCCCCAGCATTTT. The V gene is TRBV28, the J gene TRBJ1-5; TRBD1 matches at 8 bases. The germline gives CDR1 MDHEN, CDR2 SYDVKM. J lost 7 bases, V lost 6 bases, and 8 bases had no gene match. The CDR3 spans 14 residues.

The V and J genes are TRBV27 and TRBJ2-7; a possible D gene is TRBD2 (6 bases). Per germline, CDR1 MNHEY and CDR2 SMNVEV (reference sequence). The CDR3 is 14 amino acids. Between the trimmed V and J ends, which lost 5 bases and 0 bases, there was a span of 11 bases. CDR3: CASSPDGSSYEQYF. CDR3 DNA: TGTGCCAGCAGTCCAGACGGGAGCTCCTACGAGCAGTACTTC.

The chain links TRBV1 to TRBJ2-2; the DNA was not used to check the table's D call, TRBD1. TRBV1 is an annotated pseudogene. The CDR3 has 14 amino acids. This CDR3 is CTSGTGTATGELFF. The CDR3 DNA sequence: TGCACCAGCGGCACCGGGACAGCCACCGGGGAGCTGTTTTTT.

The CDR3 nucleotides read TGTGCCAGCAGCGTATCTCCGGGAGCTGGGGCCAACGTCCTGACTTTC. The encoded protein is CASSVSPGAGANVLTF. This rearrangement joins TRBV5-5 to TRBJ2-6; the D gene is possibly TRBD2 (6 bases). Between the trimmed V and J ends, which lost 4 bases and 2 bases, there was a span of 13 bases. There are 16 residues in the CDR3. In germline, CDR1 is SGHKS, CDR2 YYEKEE (reference sequence).

The chain combines TRBV23-1 with TRBJ2-7; 14 nucleotides agree with TRBD2. TRBV23-1 is recorded as an ORF, its role being uncertain. This CDR3 spans 19 amino acids. Trimming at V came to 2 bases and at J to 5 bases, leaving 14 bases not matched to a gene. The chain's CDR3 is CASSQHPGTSGSIQDEQYF. The CDR3 coding sequence is TGCGCCAGCAGTCAACACCCTGGGACTAGCGGGAGTATCCAAGACGAGCAGTACTTC.

Ten or more counts support this clone. The chain links TRBV27 to TRBJ2-1, with TRBD1 identical over 7 bases. The length of the CDR3 is 14 residues. Germline-derived CDR1 and CDR2 are MNHEY and SMNVEV (reference sequence). V shed 0 bases and J 8 bases; nucleotides not matched to a gene: 4. In DNA form, the CDR3 reads TGTGCCAGCAGTTTATCCGAGGGGGCTGATGAGCAGTTCTTC. Translated, it gives CASSLSEGADEQFF.

The table lists this clone with a count of one. This chain joins TRBV7-2 and TRBJ2-7; 10 bases match TRBD2. The germline V gene encodes CDR1 SGHTA and CDR2 FQGNSA. Trimming at V came to 5 bases and at J to 2 bases, leaving 9 bases not matched to a gene. There are 16 residues in the CDR3. The CDR3 bases are TGTGCCAGCAGCCCGGCCCTAGCGGGAGCTCCCTACGAGCAGTACTTC. The encoded protein is CASSPALAGAPYEQYF.

The J gene is TRBJ2-7, the V gene TRBV7-3; 8 nucleotides match TRBD2. CDR1 and CDR2 (germline): SGHTA, FQGTGA. CDR3 length equals 14 residues. Germline trimming cut 7 bases from V and 2 bases from J; bases unmatched to any gene: 7. The CDR3 region has the DNA TGTGCCAGCAATACTAGCGGTAACCCCTACGAGCAGTACTTC. Translated, it gives CASNTSGNPYEQYF.

This clone was counted between two and nine times. V gene TRBV18 combines with J gene TRBJ2-7, with 10 bases aligning to TRBD2. The CDR3 runs to 18 residues. The germline V gene encodes CDR1 KGHSH and CDR2 LQKENI. J gave up 1 base and V 2 bases, and 11 bases lay outside the gene matches. The CDR3 DNA sequence: TGTGCCAGCTCACCAGGACTAGCGGCTCCAGGGAGGTCCTACGAGCAGTACTTC. Its protein is CASSPGLAAPGRSYEQYF. Full variable domain (rest looked up from reference TRBV18 and TRBJ2-7): NAGVMQNPRHLVRRRGQEARLRCSPMKGHSHVYWYRQLPEEGLKFMVYLQKENIIDESGMPKERFSAEFPKEGPSILRIQQVVRGDSAAYFCASSPGLAAPGRSYEQYFGPGTRLTVT.

V is TRBV27 and J is TRBJ2-7; tentatively, D is TRBD2 (6 bases). The CDR3 extends over 14 amino acids. The V end was cut by 2 bases, the J end by 2 bases, with 10 bases between. Looked up from germline, CDR1 is MNHEY and CDR2 is SMNVEV (reference sequence). The CDR3 here is CASSLVWGAYEQYF. CDR3 in DNA: TGTGCCAGCAGTTTAGTCTGGGGGGCCTACGAGCAGTACTTC.

This chain joins TRBV13 and TRBJ2-2, with D possibly matching TRBD2 (6 bases). Per germline, CDR1 PRHDT and CDR2 FYEKMQ (reference sequence). The CDR3 runs to 14 residues. V shed 0 bases and J shed 6 bases, with 8 bases lying between them. CDR3 nucleotides: TGTGCCAGCAGCTTAGGAGGAGGGGCCGGGGAGCTGTTTTTT. The encoded protein is CASSLGGGAGELFF.

The rearrangement links TRBV6-2 or TRBV6-3 to TRBJ2-7; 13 bases fit TRBD2. This CDR3 region has 19 residues. The germline CDR1 and CDR2 sequences are MNHEY and SVGEGT. J was trimmed by 2 bases and V by 2 bases; bases with no gene match: 12. This CDR3 is CASSYGRTSGSSIPYEQYF. Written as DNA, the CDR3 is TGTGCCAGCAGTTACGGGCGGACTAGCGGGAGTTCCATTCCCTACGAGCAGTACTTC.

The V call is TRBV28, the J call TRBJ2-6; 7 bases line up with TRBD2. V shed 7 bases and J 2 bases; nucleotides not matched to a gene: 5. CDR1 is MDHEN, CDR2 SYDVKM, per germline. CDR3 length: 15 amino acids. The CDR3 here is CASTPRGAGANVLTF. As DNA, the CDR3 is TGTGCCAGCACCCCCCGGGGGGCTGGGGCCAACGTCCTGACTTTC.

This chain links TRBV3-1 (or the pseudogene TRBV3-2) with TRBJ1-1; D perhaps matches TRBD1 (5 bases). CDR3 length: 13 amino acids. CDR1 and CDR2 from the germline V gene are LGHDT and YNNKEL (reference sequence). Trimming took off 3 bases at V and 11 bases at J, with 16 bases between the two ends. The CDR3 DNA sequence: TGTGCCAGCAGCCAGGACACCGGGAGATCGGCTTTCTTT. The encoded protein is CASSQDTGRSAFF.

The V and J genes are TRBV24-1 and TRBJ2-1, with TRBD2 identical over 12 bases. The CDR3 has 15 amino acids. Germline CDR1 is KGHDR and CDR2 is SFDVKD. V was clipped by 7 bases and J by 6 bases; unmatched bases: 6. The CDR3 spells CATSLGTSGLNEQFF. The DNA for the CDR3 is TGTGCCACCAGCCTTGGGACTAGCGGGCTCAATGAGCAGTTCTTC.

This clone turned up a few times. The V gene is TRBV6-5, the J gene TRBJ1-2, with unresolved D. There are 12 residues in the CDR3. V gave up 7 bases and J gave up 5 bases, with 11 bases separating them. Germline lookup yields CDR1 MNHEY and CDR2 SVGAGI. The DNA of the CDR3 is TGTGCCAGCACCCCAGGAGGATATGGCTACACCTTC. This encodes CASTPGGYGYTF.

The CDR3 coding sequence is TGTGCCAACACCGGGACAGGGATCTACGAGCAGTACTTC. This translates into CANTGTGIYEQYF. The chain links TRBV2 to TRBJ2-7; TRBD1 matches 9 bases. The CDR3 covers 13 residues. Trimming removed 10 bases from V and 3 bases from J; junction bases left unmatched: 7. Germline V CDR1 and CDR2: SNHLY, FYNNEI.

In its sample, this clone ranks as medium-sized. This chain joins TRBV18 and TRBJ2-7, with a tentative D call TRBD1 (6 bases). Germline V gene lookup returns CDR1 KGHSH and CDR2 LQKENI. The ends were cut back, 6 bases at V and 5 bases at J, with 20 bases in the middle. This CDR3 comprises 15 residues. The CDR3 coding sequence is TGTGCCAGCTCCCCCGGTAAAGGGGGTAACGACGAGCAGTACTTC. Its translation is CASSPGKGGNDEQYF.

V gene TRBV18 combines with J gene TRBJ1-1; D not resolved. Germline V gene data show CDR1 as KGHSH and CDR2 as LQKENI. The length of the CDR3 is 14 residues. The germline V and J ends were trimmed by 3 bases and 1 base, with 9 bases remaining between them. The CDR3 spells CASSPSAENTEAFF. The CDR3 nucleotides are TGTGCCAGCTCACCTTCGGCGGAGAACACTGAAGCTTTCTTT. Full variable domain (rest looked up from reference TRBV18 and TRBJ1-1): NAGVMQNPRHLVRRRGQEARLRCSPMKGHSHVYWYRQLPEEGLKFMVYLQKENIIDESGMPKERFSAEFPKEGPSILRIQQVVRGDSAAYFCASSPSAENTEAFFGQGTRLTVV.

There are a few counts of this clone. The identical CDR3 is also encoded by other nucleotide sequences in the sample. The chain's CDR3 is CASSQDFGDGYTF. CDR3 DNA: TGTGCCAGCAGCCAAGATTTTGGAGATGGCTACACCTTC. This rearrangement joins TRBV14 to TRBJ1-2, with D unclear. In germline, CDR1 is SGHDN, CDR2 FVKESK. CDR3 length equals 13 residues. Trimming left V 0 bases short and J 6 bases short, with 8 bases between.